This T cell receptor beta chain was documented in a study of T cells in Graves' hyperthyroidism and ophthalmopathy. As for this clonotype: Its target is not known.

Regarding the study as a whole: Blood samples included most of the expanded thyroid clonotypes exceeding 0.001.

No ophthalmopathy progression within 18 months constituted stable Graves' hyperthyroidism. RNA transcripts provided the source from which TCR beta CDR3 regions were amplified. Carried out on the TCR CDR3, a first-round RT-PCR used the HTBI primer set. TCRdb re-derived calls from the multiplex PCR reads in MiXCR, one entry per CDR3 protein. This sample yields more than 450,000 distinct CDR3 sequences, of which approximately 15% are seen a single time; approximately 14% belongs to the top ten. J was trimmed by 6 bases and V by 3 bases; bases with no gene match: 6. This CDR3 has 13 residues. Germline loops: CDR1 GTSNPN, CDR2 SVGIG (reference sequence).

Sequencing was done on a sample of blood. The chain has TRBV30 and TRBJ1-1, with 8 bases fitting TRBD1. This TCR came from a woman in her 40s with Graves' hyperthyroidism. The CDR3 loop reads CAWRTPGGAEAFF. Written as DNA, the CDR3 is TGTGCCTGGAGAACCCCAGGGGGCGCTGAAGCTTTCTTT.